This T cell receptor beta chain was sequenced during a study of tissue T cells after allogeneic stem cell transplantation. At the level of the study: Enrolled prospectively were adult allogeneic hematopoietic cell transplant recipients whose graft-versus-host disease was steroid-refractory. Graft-versus-host disease patients received grafts, several unmodified and three CD34-selected to deplete T cells.

TCRdb's table, derived via immunoSEQ multiplex PCR, lists solely in-frame clones and lacks some. Among just over 25,000 clones listed, about 90% were seen once. The CDR3 contains 15 residues. Deletions cut 0 bases from V and 0 bases from J, with 7 bases between. Germline-derived CDR1 and CDR2 are SGHRS and YFSETQ. Sequencing used blood, obtained before transplantation. The sequence was collected from a male donor aged 60 or over who later had graft-versus-host disease after an allogeneic stem cell transplant. This chain uses TRBV5-1 with TRBJ1-3; D remains unclear. CDR3 nucleotide sequence: TGCGCCAGCAGCTTGGAAGGTCGCTCTGGAAACACCATATATTTT. It is translated as CASSLEGRSGNTIYF.